These 27 T cell receptor beta chains share one sample of origin, sequenced in a study of cytomegalovirus exposure and HLA in healthy donors. Primers included in the PCR were 60 Vbeta and 13 Jbeta primers. This table comes from immunoSEQ multiplex PCR, and its TCRdb copy is limited to in-frame clones, with some not included. The sample has about 120,000 clones. What was sequenced was PBMCs. The receptors stem from a woman aged 40 to 49 in good health and CMV-seropositive.

The J gene is TRBJ2-3, the V gene TRBV5-1, with TRBD2 matching over 7 bases. Unmatched junction bases numbered 12, after V lost 4 bases and J lost 4 bases. Germline CDR1 and CDR2: SGHRS and YFSETQ. The CDR3 totals 16 residues. As DNA, the CDR3 is TGCGCCAGCAGCGGGGGTGGCGGGAGCACGGCAGATACGCAGTATTTT. It is translated as CASSGGGGSTADTQYF.

Regarding this clone: The junction departs from the called germline gene at one end, perhaps through a read error. DNA for the CDR3: TGCAGCGAACGTAGGGGCACCGATACGCAGTATTTT. Its protein is CSERRGTDTQYF. The chain uses TRBV29-1 and TRBJ2-3; the D gene is possibly TRBD1 (5 bases). The CDR3 is 12 residues long. CDR1 and CDR2 from the germline V gene are SQVTM and ANQGSEA.

The chain recombines TRBV2 with TRBJ2-3; 9 positions match TRBD1. The ends lost 4 bases at V and 1 base at J; junction bases unmatched: 3. The CDR3 extends over 15 amino acids. The germline V gene encodes CDR1 SNHLY and CDR2 FYNNEI. Here the CDR3 reads CASSVGTGRTDTQYF. In DNA form, the CDR3 reads TGTGCCAGCAGTGTAGGGACAGGGCGCACAGATACGCAGTATTTT.

The chain links TRBV9 to TRBJ2-7; D is possibly TRBD2 (5 bases). The CDR3 runs 12 residues. Germline V gene lookup returns CDR1 SGDLS and CDR2 YYNGEE. Trimming removed 3 bases from V and 4 bases from J, with 8 bases in between. The CDR3 nucleotides read TGTGCCAGCAGCGCAAGCGGTTACGAGCAGTACTTC. It encodes CASSASGYEQYF.

The CDR3 DNA is TGCAGCGTTGATGGCGGGAGCTACGAGCAGTACTTC. It encodes CSVDGGSYEQYF. The chain uses TRBV29-1 and TRBJ2-5, with TRBD2 identical over 7 bases. The tail of the sequence fits TRBJ2-7 better, so the J call may be wrong. In germline, CDR1 is SQVTM, CDR2 ANQGSEA. CDR3 length equals 12 residues.

The rearrangement joins TRBV7-6 to TRBJ2-1, with 8 positions matching TRBD2. Germline loops: CDR1 SGHVS, CDR2 FNYEAQ. The CDR3 runs 14 residues. CDR3 sequence reads: CASSGTSSYNEQFF. The CDR3 region has the DNA TGTGCTTCAAGCGGGACTAGCTCCTACAATGAGCAGTTCTTC. The variable domain in full, with the rest retrieved from reference TRBV7-6 and TRBJ2-1, is GAGVSQSPRYKVTKRGQDVALRCDPISGHVSLYWYRQALGQGPEFLTYFNYEAQQDKSGLPNDRFSAERPEGSISTLTIQRTEQRDSAMYRCASSGTSSYNEQFFGPGTRLTVL.

The chain carries TRBV7-9 and TRBJ2-2, with a tentative D call TRBD1 (5 bases). The CDR3 sequence is 14 residues long. In germline, CDR1 is SEHNR, CDR2 FQNEAQ (reference sequence). The V and J ends lost 3 bases and 3 bases respectively, with 8 bases between them. As DNA, the CDR3 is TGTGCCAGCAGCTTCCCAGGGCACACCGGGGAGCTGTTTTTT. Encoded protein: CASSFPGHTGELFF.

This chain uses TRBV27 with TRBJ2-5; D is perhaps TRBD1 (5 bases). Looked up from germline, CDR1 is MNHEY and CDR2 is SMNVEV (reference sequence). Trimming removed 6 bases at V and 2 bases at J, with 10 bases between. The CDR3 runs 13 residues. The CDR3 sequence: CASRRTYQETQYF. CDR3 in DNA: TGTGCCAGCAGGCGGACATATCAAGAGACCCAGTACTTC.

The chain joins TRBV4-2 to TRBJ1-1; possible D gene TRBD1, 6 bases. The CDR3 totals 14 residues. V dropped 4 bases and J dropped 0 bases, with 9 bases sitting between them. From germline, CDR1 is LGHNA and CDR2 YNFKEQ. The CDR3 is CASSRDRLNTEAFF. CDR3 coding DNA: TGTGCCAGCAGCCGTGACAGGCTGAACACTGAAGCTTTCTTT.

The chain couples TRBV6-1 to TRBJ2-7; no clear D. The CDR3 loop spans 11 amino acids. Trimming shortened V by 4 bases and J by 3 bases, and 4 bases separated the two germline ends. CDR1 is MNHNS, CDR2 SASEGT, per germline. This CDR3 reads CASSGIYEQYF. CDR3 nucleotides: TGTGCCAGCAGTGGTATCTACGAGCAGTACTTC.

This CDR3 is CASSTGQGPYEQYF. The CDR3 region has the DNA TGTGCCAGCTCAACAGGACAGGGGCCCTACGAGCAGTACTTC. The J gene is TRBJ2-7, the V gene TRBV18, with 9 bases identical to TRBD1. V was clipped by 5 bases and J by 2 bases; unmatched bases: 4. The CDR3 spans 14 residues. Germline V gene lookup returns CDR1 KGHSH and CDR2 LQKENI. Full variable domain (outside the CDR3, taken from reference TRBV18 and TRBJ2-7): NAGVMQNPRHLVRRRGQEARLRCSPMKGHSHVYWYRQLPEEGLKFMVYLQKENIIDESGMPKERFSAEFPKEGPSILRIQQVVRGDSAAYFCASSTGQGPYEQYFGPGTRLTVT.

This chain uses TRBV28 with TRBJ1-4, with TRBD1 identical over 7 bases. Trimming removed 5 bases from V and 6 bases from J; junction bases left unmatched: 9. This CDR3 has 15 residues. From germline, CDR1 is MDHEN and CDR2 SYDVKM. CDR3 residues: CASSKRTGADEKLFF. DNA for the CDR3: TGTGCCAGCAGTAAAAGGACAGGTGCCGATGAAAAACTGTTTTTT.

The V and J genes are TRBV7-8 and TRBJ1-1; D perhaps matches TRBD1 (5 bases). The germline V gene encodes CDR1 SGHVS and CDR2 FQNEAQ. The CDR3 is made up of 14 amino acids. Trimming cost V 5 bases and J 0 bases, with 10 bases left between them. The CDR3: CASSAGGLNTEAFF. The CDR3 DNA follows: TGTGCCAGCAGCGCCGGGGGTTTGAACACTGAAGCTTTCTTT.

This sequence joins TRBV9 and TRBJ1-3, with TRBD1 matching over 7 bases. Germline CDR1 reads SGDLS; CDR2 reads YYNGEE. Trimming took 3 bases from V and 1 from J; bases not matched to a gene: 7. This CDR3 comprises 16 residues. CDR3 bases: TGTGCCAGCAGCGGTGACAGGGTAAGATCTGGAAACACCATATATTTT. It is translated as CASSGDRVRSGNTIYF.

The V call is TRBV27, the J call TRBJ2-7; weak D call: TRBD2 (7 bases). Deletions cut 6 bases from V and 3 bases from J, with 18 bases between. The CDR3 extends over 15 amino acids. Per the germline V gene, CDR1 is MNHEY and CDR2 is SMNVEV (reference sequence). The CDR3 is CASRSGASGFYEQYF. In DNA form, the CDR3 reads TGTGCCAGCAGATCAGGGGCTAGCGGCTTCTACGAGCAGTACTTC.

V usage is TRBV7-2 and J usage is TRBJ2-3, with 8 bases aligning to TRBD2. CDR3 length: 17 residues. Germline V gene lookup returns CDR1 SGHTA and CDR2 FQGNSA. V shed 0 bases and J 4 bases; nucleotides not matched to a gene: 9. CDR3: CASSLAPGLVIPDTQYF. CDR3 nucleotides: TGTGCCAGCAGCTTAGCGCCGGGACTAGTCATCCCAGATACGCAGTATTTT.

This rearrangement joins TRBV27 to TRBJ2-7, with TRBD1 matching 9 bases. The CDR3 is 19 residues long. V was pared by 5 bases and J by 6 bases, with 23 bases of the junction left unmatched. The germline gives CDR1 MNHEY, CDR2 SMNVEV (reference sequence). CDR3 residues: CASSPLWGTGTAPPLEQYF. The CDR3 coding sequence is TGTGCCAGCAGTCCCCTTTGGGGGACAGGGACTGCCCCCCCCCTCGAGCAGTACTTC.

This rearrangement joins TRBV6-4 to TRBJ2-7, with 10 bases fitting TRBD1. The CDR3 consists of 13 residues. Germline trimming cut 4 bases from V and 6 bases from J; bases unmatched to any gene: 3. CDR1 and CDR2 (germline): MRHNA, SNTAGT. CDR3 coding DNA: TGTGCCAGCAGTGCCGGGACAGGGGCCGAGCAGTACTTC. Protein product: CASSAGTGAEQYF.

The chain carries TRBV29-1 and TRBJ2-1, with TRBD2 matching 8 bases. The V and J ends lost 7 bases and 1 base, in that order; junction bases with no gene match: 9. This CDR3 is 15 amino acids long. The V gene's germline CDR1 is SQVTM and CDR2 ANQGSEA. In DNA form, the CDR3 reads TGCAGCGGTGCACTAGCGGCGAGGTCCTACAATGAGCAGTTCTTC. This encodes CSGALAARSYNEQFF.

The rearrangement links TRBV7-2 to TRBJ1-1; 9 positions match TRBD1. V lost 4 bases, J lost 1 base, and 7 bases stayed unmatched. The CDR3 length is 16 residues. Germline CDR1 and CDR2: SGHTA and FQGNSA. In DNA form, the CDR3 reads TGTGCCAGCAGCTCGCTGCGGACAGGGGCGAACACTGAAGCTTTCTTT. It encodes CASSSLRTGANTEAFF.

The chain is built from TRBV28 and TRBJ2-1, with D maybe TRBD2 (6 bases). Trimming took off 3 bases at V and 6 bases at J, with 12 bases between the two ends. CDR3 size: 14 residues. From germline, CDR1 is MDHEN and CDR2 SYDVKM. The chain's CDR3 is CASSFSAGPNEQFF. In DNA form, the CDR3 reads TGTGCCAGCAGTTTTTCCGCGGGACCCAATGAGCAGTTCTTC.

This sequence joins TRBV28 and TRBJ2-2, with a weak D call TRBD1 (6 bases). Germline V gives CDR1 MDHEN, CDR2 SYDVKM. Trimming stripped 6 bases from V and 6 bases from J, with 11 bases between. The CDR3 is 13 amino acids. CDR3 bases: TGTGCCAGCAGGACCAGGGGATCCGGGGAGCTGTTTTTT. Translation gives CASRTRGSGELFF.

The chain uses TRBV14 and TRBJ2-7; 8 bases match TRBD1. The germline CDR1 and CDR2 sequences are SGHDN and FVKESK. The CDR3 extends over 19 amino acids. The trim removed 1 base at V and 4 bases at J, leaving 18 bases unmatched. CDR3 bases: TGTGCCAGCAGCCAAGGAATTACAGGGGGTAGCGACATTCATTACGAGCAGTACTTC. Translated: CASSQGITGGSDIHYEQYF.

The rearrangement joins TRBV7-8 to TRBJ2-3, with D perhaps TRBD2 (6 bases). Trimming took 0 bases from V and 1 from J, leaving 17 bases between them. The CDR3 contains 18 residues. Germline CDR1 is SGHVS and CDR2 is FQNEAQ. In nucleotides, the CDR3 is TGTGCCAGCAGCTTAGCGCCGGCTACAGGAGGGCGCACAGATACGCAGTATTTT. It translates to CASSLAPATGGRTDTQYF.

The V gene is TRBV15, the J gene TRBJ1-3; TRBD1 might be the D (6 bases). CDR1 is LNHNV, CDR2 YYDKDF, per germline (reference sequence). The CDR3 consists of 15 residues. Between the trimmed V and J ends, which lost 2 bases and 4 bases, there was a span of 12 bases. This CDR3 is CATSRLHQGGNTIYF. The CDR3 DNA sequence: TGTGCCACCAGCAGACTTCATCAGGGGGGAAACACCATATATTTT.

The chain links TRBV6-1 to TRBJ2-5; no reliable D call. V was clipped by 5 bases and J by 1 base, with 14 bases between them. This CDR3 has 15 amino acids. Germline CDR1 is MNHNS and CDR2 is SASEGT. The CDR3 DNA reads as TGTGCCAGCAGTTCTAGTCCCAGTGCCCAAGAGACCCAGTACTTC. It is translated as CASSSSPSAQETQYF.

The CDR3 region has the DNA TGTGCCAGCAGTGGGACAGGGAGGGGAACTAACACCGGGGAGCTGTTTTTT. This encodes CASSGTGRGTNTGELFF. V usage is TRBV2 and J usage is TRBJ2-2; the D gene is possibly TRBD1 (8 bases). This CDR3 is 17 amino acids long. Trimming stripped 4 bases from V and 2 bases from J, with 17 bases between. The germline V gene has CDR1 SNHLY and CDR2 FYNNEI.